Listed below are T cell receptor beta chains from one sample, sequenced in a study of post-analysis software for immune sequencing data. TCRdb redid the calling of the PCR reads with MiXCR, one entry per CDR3 protein. The repertoire consists of about 680,000 distinct CDR3 sequences, with approximately 60% occurring once and the leading ten covering approximately 11%. Sequencing was done on a sample of blood. These receptors all come from a girl aged 2 to 10 with multiple sclerosis. CDR3s include the opening cysteine and the closing phenylalanine or tryptophan. A D gene is named only where the DNA matches it firmly. Rows give clone size only sometimes, using once, few, many, or a class for an expanded clone.

v_gene	j_gene	abundance	d_gene	CDR3nt	CDR3aa
TRBV6-5	TRBJ2-7	few	.	TGTGCCAGCAGTTACTCGACTATCAGGAGCTCCTACGAGCAGTACTTC	CASSYSTIRSSYEQYF
TRBV7-9	TRBJ2-3	.	.	TGTGCCAGCAGCTTAGCGCTTGTGGATACGCAGTATTTT	CASSLALVDTQYF
TRBV7-2	TRBJ2-7	.	TRBD2	TGTGCCAGCAGCTTCGGACTAGCGGGAGGGGGATACGAGCAGTACTTC	CASSFGLAGGGYEQYF
TRBV5-6	TRBJ2-1	.	TRBD2	TGTGCCAGCACCGTAGCGGGGGGACTACGCAATGAGCAGTTCTTC	CASTVAGGLRNEQFF
TRBV15	TRBJ2-5	.	.	TGTGCCACCAGCAGAGATAGACCAGGAAGGGAGACCCAGTACTTC	CATSRDRPGRETQYF
TRBV20-1	TRBJ2-5	.	.	TGCAGTACTAGAGATTCCGCAGATCGAGAGACCCAGTACTTC	CSTRDSADRETQYF
TRBV2	TRBJ2-3	.	TRBD2	TGTGCCAGCAGGGGACGGGGGGGTGAAGATACGCAGTATTTT	CASRGRGGEDTQYF
TRBV27	TRBJ1-5	.	.	TGTGCCAGCAGACTTCCTGAGGGCCGGCAGCCCCAGCATTTT	CASRLPEGRQPQHF
TRBV20-1	TRBJ1-5	few	.	TGCAGTGCTCTTTCGGACCGCGTAAATCAGCCCCAGCATTTT	CSALSDRVNQPQHF
TRBV29-1	TRBJ2-1	.	TRBD2	TGCAGCGTCGCCACTAGCGGCCGCTACAATGAGCAGTTCTTC	CSVATSGRYNEQFF
TRBV20-1	TRBJ2-1	.	.	TGCAGTGCTAGTGGCGTCAAACGATACAATGAGCAGTTCTTC	CSASGVKRYNEQFF
TRBV20-1	TRBJ2-1	.	.	TGCAGTGCTAGAGTTCCGAGCTCCTACAATGAGCAGTTCTTC	CSARVPSSYNEQFF
TRBV24-1	TRBJ2-3	.	TRBD1	TGTGCCACCAGTGATCACCGACAGGGGTCCGCAGATACGCAGTATTTT	CATSDHRQGSADTQYF
TRBV28	TRBJ1-2	.	TRBD1	TGTGCCAGCACCATGATTCCACGACAGGGGCAGCATGGCTACACCTTC	CASTMIPRQGQHGYTF